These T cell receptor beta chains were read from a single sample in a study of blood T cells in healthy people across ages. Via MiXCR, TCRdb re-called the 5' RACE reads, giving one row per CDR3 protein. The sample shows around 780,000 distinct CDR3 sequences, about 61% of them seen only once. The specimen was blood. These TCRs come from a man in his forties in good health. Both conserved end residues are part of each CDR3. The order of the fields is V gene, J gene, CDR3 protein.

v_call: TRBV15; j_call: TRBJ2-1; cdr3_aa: CATSSGTGRNEQFF
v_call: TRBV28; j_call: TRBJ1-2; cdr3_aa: CASSLRGGSYGYTF
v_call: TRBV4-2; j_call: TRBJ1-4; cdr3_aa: CASSPGQDNEKLFF
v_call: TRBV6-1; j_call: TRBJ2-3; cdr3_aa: CASSEEERGRADTQYF
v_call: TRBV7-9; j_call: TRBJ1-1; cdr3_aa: CASSLAAGTGMNTEAFF
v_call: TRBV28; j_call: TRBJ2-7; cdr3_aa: CASSSLTGFGYEQYF
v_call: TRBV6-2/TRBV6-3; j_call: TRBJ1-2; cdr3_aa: CASIHDSGPNYGYTF
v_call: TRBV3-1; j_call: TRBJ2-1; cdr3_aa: CASSQERSTSGTPRVNEQFF
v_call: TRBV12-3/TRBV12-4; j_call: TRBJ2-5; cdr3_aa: CASSLSGTSGIGLETQYF
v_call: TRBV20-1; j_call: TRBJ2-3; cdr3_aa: CSARGMGVTDTQYF
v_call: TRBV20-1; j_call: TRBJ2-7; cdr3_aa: CSAHTGGSYEQYF
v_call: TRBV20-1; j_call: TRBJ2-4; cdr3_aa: CSASGLGAAKNIQYF
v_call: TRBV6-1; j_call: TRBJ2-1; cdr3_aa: CASSLDPGLAATNEQFF
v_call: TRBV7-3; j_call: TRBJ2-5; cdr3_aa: CASSLFLAGGAEQYF
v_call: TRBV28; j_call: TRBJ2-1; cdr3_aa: CASSLVGGPYNEQFF
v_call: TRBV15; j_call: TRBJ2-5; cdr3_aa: CATSREEDETQYF
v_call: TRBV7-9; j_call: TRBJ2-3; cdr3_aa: CASSSPNPRDVHRDTQYF
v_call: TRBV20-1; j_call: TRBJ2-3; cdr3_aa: CSASTATDTQYF
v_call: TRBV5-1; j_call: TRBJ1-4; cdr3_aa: CASRRPGGAEKLFF
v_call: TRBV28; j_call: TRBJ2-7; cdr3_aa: CATSRGGSYEQYF
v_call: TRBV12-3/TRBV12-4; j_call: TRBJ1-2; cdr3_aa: CASSLVGENYGYTF
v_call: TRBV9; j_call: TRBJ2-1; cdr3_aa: CASSASGSNEQFF
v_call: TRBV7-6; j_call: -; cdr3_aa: CASSLGLAETQETQYF
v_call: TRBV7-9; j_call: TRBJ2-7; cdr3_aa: CASSPPGQGEIPPYEQYF
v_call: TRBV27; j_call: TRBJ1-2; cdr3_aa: CATLDRGHQGYTF
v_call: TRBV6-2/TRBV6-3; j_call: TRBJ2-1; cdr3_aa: CASSYPTQGGKSSYNEQFF
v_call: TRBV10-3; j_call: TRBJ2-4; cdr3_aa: CAISDSPDFLAKNIQYF
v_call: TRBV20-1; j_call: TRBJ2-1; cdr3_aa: CSAPTTGPTYNEQFF
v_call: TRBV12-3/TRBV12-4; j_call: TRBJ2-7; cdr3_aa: CASSPSALYEQYF
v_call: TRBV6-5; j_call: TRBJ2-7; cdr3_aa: CASSYSAQTYEQYF
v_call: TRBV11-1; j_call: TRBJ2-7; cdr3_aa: CASSPTDTYEQYF
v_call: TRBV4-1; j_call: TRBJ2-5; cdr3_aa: CASSQVDGPYAKETQYF
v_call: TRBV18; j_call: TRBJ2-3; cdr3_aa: CASSPLSGLAGGASTDTQYF